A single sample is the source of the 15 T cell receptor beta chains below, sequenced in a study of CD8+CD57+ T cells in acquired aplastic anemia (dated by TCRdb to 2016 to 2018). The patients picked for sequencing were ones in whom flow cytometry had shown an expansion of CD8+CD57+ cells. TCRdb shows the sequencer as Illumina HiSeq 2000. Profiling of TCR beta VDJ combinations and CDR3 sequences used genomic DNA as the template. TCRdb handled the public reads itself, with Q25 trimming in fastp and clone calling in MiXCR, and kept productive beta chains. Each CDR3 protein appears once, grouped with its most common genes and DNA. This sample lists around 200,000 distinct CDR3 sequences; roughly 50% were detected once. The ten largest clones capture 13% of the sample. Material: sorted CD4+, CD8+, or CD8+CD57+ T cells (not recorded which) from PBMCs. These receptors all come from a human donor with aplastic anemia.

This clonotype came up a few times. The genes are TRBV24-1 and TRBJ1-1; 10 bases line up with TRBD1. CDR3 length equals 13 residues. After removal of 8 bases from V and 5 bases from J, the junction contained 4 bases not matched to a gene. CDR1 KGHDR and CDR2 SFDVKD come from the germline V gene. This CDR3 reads CATTPGQGTEAFF. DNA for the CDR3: TGTGCCACCACTCCGGGACAGGGGACTGAAGCTTTCTTT.

The CDR3: CSARTDTQYF. CDR3 DNA: TGCAGTGCTAGGACAGATACGCAGTATTTT. V usage is TRBV20-1 and J usage is TRBJ2-3; D is unresolved. V was shortened by 3 bases and J by 3 bases, with 1 base between the two germline ends. The germline CDR1 and CDR2 sequences are DFQATT and SNEGSKA (reference sequence). This CDR3 has 10 residues.

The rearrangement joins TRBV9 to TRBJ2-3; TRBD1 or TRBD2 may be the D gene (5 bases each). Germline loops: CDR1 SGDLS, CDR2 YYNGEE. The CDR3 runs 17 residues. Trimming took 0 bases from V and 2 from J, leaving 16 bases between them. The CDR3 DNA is TGTGCCAGCAGCGTAGGGGGACCCCAACTATCCACAGATACGCAGTATTTT. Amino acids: CASSVGGPQLSTDTQYF.

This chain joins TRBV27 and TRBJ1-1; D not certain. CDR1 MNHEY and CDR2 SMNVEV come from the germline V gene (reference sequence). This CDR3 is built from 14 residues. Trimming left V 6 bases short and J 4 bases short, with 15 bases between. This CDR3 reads CASSFFPTSTEAFF. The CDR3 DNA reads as TGTGCCAGCAGCTTTTTCCCGACGAGCACTGAAGCTTTCTTT.

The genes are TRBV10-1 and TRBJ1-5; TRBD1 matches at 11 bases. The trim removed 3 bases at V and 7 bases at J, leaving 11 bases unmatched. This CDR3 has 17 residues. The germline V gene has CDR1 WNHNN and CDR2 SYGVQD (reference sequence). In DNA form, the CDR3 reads TGCGCCAGCAGTGACTCACCGGACAGGGGGCATGGGCAGCCCCAGCATTTT. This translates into CASSDSPDRGHGQPQHF.

In DNA form, the CDR3 reads TGTGCCAGCACACTAGCGGAGGCGAACACCGGGGAGCTGTTTTTT. Amino acid sequence: CASTLAEANTGELFF. The chain is built from TRBV2 and TRBJ2-2; 8 bases align to TRBD2. The J segment lost 0 bases and the V segment lost 7 bases, leaving 4 bases of the junction unmatched. Germline V gene lookup returns CDR1 SNHLY and CDR2 FYNNEI. The length of the CDR3 is 15 residues.

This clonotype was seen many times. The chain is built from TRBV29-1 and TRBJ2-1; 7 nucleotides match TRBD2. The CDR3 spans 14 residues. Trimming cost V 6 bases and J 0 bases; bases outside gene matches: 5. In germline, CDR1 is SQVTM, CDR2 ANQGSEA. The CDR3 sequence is CSVGLGSSYNEQFF. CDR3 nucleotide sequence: TGCAGCGTCGGACTAGGGAGCTCCTACAATGAGCAGTTCTTC.

CDR3 sequence (DNA): TGTGCCACTGGTGACAGGGCTTCCCCAGTTGGATTCGAGCAGTACTTC. Its translation is CATGDRASPVGFEQYF. The chain is built from TRBV15 and TRBJ2-7; 7 positions agree with TRBD1. V shed 9 bases and J 6 bases; nucleotides not matched to a gene: 20. This CDR3 contains 16 residues. CDR1 is LNHNV and CDR2 is YYDKDF in the germline V gene (reference sequence).

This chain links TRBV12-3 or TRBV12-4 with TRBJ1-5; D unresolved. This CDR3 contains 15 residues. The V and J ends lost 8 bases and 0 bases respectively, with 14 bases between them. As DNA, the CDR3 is TGTGCCAGCTATCCCGCCAGCTATAGCAATCAGCCCCAGCATTTT. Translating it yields CASYPASYSNQPQHF.

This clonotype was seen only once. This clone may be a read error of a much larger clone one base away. The CDR3 is CASSPPIGKGYTF. The CDR3, as DNA: TGTGCCAGCAGTCCACCGATAGGGAAAGGCTACACCTTC. The chain employs TRBV6-1 and TRBJ1-2; D gene unclear. Trimming cost V 5 bases and J 8 bases, with 15 bases left between them. The CDR3 is made up of 13 amino acids. Germline CDR1 and CDR2: MNHNS and SASEGT.

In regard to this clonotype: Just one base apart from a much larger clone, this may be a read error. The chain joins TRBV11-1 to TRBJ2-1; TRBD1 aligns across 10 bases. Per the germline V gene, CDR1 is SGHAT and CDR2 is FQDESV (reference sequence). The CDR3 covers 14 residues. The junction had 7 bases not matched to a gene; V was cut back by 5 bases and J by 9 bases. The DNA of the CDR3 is TGTGCCAGCAGCCAGCTGGACAGGGGGAGTGAGCAGTTCTTC. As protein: CASSQLDRGSEQFF.

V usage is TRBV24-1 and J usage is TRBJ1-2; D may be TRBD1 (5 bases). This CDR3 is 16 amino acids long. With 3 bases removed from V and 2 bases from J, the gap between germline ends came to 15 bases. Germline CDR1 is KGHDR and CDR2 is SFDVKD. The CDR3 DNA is TGTGCCACCAGTGATCCTTCGGGAGGGGTAAACTATGGCTACACCTTC. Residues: CATSDPSGGVNYGYTF.

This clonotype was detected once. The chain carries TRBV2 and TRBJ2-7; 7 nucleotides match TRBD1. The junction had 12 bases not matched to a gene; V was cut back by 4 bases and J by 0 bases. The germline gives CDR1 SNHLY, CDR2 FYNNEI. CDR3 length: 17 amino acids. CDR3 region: CASSGRGDSHFSYEQYF. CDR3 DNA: TGTGCCAGCAGTGGCCGAGGGGACAGCCACTTCTCCTACGAGCAGTACTTC.

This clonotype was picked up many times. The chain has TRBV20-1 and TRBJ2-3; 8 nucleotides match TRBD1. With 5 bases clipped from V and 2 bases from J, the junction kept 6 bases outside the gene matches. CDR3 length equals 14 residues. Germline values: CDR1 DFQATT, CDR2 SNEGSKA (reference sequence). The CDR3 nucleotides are TGCAGTGCTCTTACAGGGGGGAACACAGATACGCAGTATTTT. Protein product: CSALTGGNTDTQYF.

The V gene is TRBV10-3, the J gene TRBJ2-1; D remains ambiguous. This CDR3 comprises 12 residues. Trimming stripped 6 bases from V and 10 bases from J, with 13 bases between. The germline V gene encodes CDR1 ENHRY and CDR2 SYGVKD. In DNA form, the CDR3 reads TGTGCCATCAGGGTTTCGGCGGAAGAGCAGTTCTTC. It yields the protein CAIRVSAEEQFF.